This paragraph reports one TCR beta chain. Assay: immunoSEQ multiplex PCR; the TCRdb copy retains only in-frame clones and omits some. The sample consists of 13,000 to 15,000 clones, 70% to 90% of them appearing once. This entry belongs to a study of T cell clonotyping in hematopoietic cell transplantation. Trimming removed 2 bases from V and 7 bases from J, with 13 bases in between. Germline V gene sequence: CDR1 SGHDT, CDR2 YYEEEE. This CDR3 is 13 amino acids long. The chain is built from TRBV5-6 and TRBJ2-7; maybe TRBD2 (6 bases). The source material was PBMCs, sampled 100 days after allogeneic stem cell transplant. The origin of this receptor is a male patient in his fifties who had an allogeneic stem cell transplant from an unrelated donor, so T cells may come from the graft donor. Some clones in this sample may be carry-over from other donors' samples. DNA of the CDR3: TGTGCCAGCAGCTTTGGGACTGTTTGGGAGCAGTACTTC. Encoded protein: CASSFGTVWEQYF. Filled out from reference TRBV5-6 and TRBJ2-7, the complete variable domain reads DAGVTQSPTHLIKTRGQQVTLRCSPKSGHDTVSWYQQALGQGPQFIFQYYEEEERQRGNFPDRFSGHQFPNYSSELNVNALLLGDSALYLCASSFGTVWEQYFGPGTRLTVT.